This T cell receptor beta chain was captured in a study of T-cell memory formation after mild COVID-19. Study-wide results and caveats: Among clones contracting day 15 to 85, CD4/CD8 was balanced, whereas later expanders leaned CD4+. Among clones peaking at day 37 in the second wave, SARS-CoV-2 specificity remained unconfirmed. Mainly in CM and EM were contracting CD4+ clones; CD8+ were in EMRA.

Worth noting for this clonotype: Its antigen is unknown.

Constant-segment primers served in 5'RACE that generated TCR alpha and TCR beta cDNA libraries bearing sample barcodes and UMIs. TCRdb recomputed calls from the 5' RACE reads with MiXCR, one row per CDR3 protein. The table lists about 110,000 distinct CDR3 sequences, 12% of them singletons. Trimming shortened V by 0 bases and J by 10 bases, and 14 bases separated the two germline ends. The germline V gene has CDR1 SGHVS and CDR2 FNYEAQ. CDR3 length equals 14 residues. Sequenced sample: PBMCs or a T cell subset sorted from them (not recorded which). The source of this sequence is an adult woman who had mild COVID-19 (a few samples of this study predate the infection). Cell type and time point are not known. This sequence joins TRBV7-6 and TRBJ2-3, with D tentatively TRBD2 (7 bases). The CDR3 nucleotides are TGTGCCAGCAGCTTAGCGGGCGGGGGCACGGCGCAGTATTTT. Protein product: CASSLAGGGTAQYF.